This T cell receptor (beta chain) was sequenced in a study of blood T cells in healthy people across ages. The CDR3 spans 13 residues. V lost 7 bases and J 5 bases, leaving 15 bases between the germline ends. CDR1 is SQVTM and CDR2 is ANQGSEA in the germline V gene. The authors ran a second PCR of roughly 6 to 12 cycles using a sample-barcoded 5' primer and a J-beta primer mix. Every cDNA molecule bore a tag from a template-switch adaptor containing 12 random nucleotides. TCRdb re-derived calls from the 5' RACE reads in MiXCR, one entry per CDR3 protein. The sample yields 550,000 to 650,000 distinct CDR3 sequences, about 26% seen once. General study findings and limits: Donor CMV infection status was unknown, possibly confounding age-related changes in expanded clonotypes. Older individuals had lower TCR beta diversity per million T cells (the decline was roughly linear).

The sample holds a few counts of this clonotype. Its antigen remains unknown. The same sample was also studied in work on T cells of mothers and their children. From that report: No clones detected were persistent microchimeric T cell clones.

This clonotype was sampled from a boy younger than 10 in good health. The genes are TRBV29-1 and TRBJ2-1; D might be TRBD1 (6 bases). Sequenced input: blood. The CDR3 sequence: CSAGTNRHNEQFF. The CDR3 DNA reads TGCAGCGCCGGGACAAATCGACACAATGAGCAGTTCTTC.